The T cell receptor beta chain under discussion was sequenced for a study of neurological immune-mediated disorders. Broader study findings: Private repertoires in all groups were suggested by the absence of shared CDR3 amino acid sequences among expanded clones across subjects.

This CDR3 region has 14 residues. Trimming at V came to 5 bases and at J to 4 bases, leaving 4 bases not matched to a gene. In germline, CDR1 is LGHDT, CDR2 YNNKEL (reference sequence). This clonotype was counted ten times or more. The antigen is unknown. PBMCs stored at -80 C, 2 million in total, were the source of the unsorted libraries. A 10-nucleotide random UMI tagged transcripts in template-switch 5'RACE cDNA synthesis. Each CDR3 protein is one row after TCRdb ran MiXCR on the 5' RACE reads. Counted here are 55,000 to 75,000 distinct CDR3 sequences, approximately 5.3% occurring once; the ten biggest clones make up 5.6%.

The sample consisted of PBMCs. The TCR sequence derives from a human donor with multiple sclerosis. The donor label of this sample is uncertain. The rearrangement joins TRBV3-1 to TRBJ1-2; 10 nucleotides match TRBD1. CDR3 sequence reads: CASSDRDRGYGYTF. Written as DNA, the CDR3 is TGTGCCAGCAGCGACCGGGACAGGGGCTATGGCTACACCTTC.